This is a list of T cell receptor beta chains from one sample in a study of blood T cell repertoires in COVID-19. Only in-frame clones appear in the TCRdb table, and some are missing; sequencing was by immunoSEQ multiplex PCR. The table records 100,000 to 130,000 clones, less than 75% of them present only once. The sample taken for sequencing was peripheral blood. The source of these receptors is a middle-aged woman with acute or convalescent COVID-19. CDR3s leave out the opening cysteine and the closing phenylalanine or tryptophan. Fields, in order: clone size, J gene, CDR3 length, V gene, D gene, CDR3 protein. A D gene is named only where the DNA matches it firmly. Size values are once, few and many counts, or a class for expanded clones, and some rows have none.

NA,TRBJ2-2,11,TRBV11-3,NA,ASSSHATGELF
NA,TRBJ2-5,13,TRBV2,TRBD1,ASSETRGMRETQY
once,TRBJ1-1,12,TRBV6-6,TRBD1,ASRGTDSNTEAF
NA,TRBJ2-5,12,TRBV6-2/TRBV6-3,NA,ASSYSSQKETQY
once,TRBJ1-5,14,TRBV19,NA,ASSTPQGSGDQPQH
NA,TRBJ2-7,14,TRBV21-1,NA,ASSKGGCVGGYEQY
NA,TRBJ2-7,12,TRBV5-1,TRBD1,ASSSGTAIYEQY
few,TRBJ1-6,12,TRBV27,NA,ASSLLLGVQTLH
NA,TRBJ1-2,12,TRBV29-1,TRBD1,SVLTGTGVYGYT
NA,TRBJ1-1,11,TRBV28,TRBD1,ASLGQGVTEAF
NA,TRBJ2-3,12,TRBV6-1,NA,ASSEGRATDTQY
NA,TRBJ1-6,13,TRBV5-6,NA,ASSLGDSFNSPLH
many,TRBJ2-4,15,TRBV2,TRBD2,ASSPIGTSGFKNIQY
NA,TRBJ1-2,13,TRBV4-1,NA,ASSQDPVSNYGYT
NA,TRBJ1-5,13,TRBV7-2,TRBD1,ASSPRGGVGQPQH
NA,TRBJ1-6,13,TRBV11-2,TRBD1,ASSSGGTTASPLH
once,TRBJ2-1,12,TRBV18,TRBD1,ASSRQGAGNEQF
NA,TRBJ2-5,13,TRBV18,TRBD2,ASSPSGSRQETQY
NA,NA,12,TRBV2,TRBD1,ASTRTGRQETQY
NA,TRBJ1-3,12,TRBV5-4,NA,ASSPGGLGNTIY
NA,TRBJ2-1,13,TRBV27,TRBD1,ASSLLGQVGNEQF
NA,TRBJ1-6,13,TRBV27,TRBD1,ASSPWGTGGSPLH
NA,TRBJ2-5,12,TRBV4-1,TRBD2,ASSQGVGGKTQY
NA,TRBJ2-7,10,TRBV30,NA,AWRETSSEQY
NA,TRBJ2-7,10,TRBV4-1,NA,ASSLNSYEQY
NA,TRBJ2-7,12,TRBV27,NA,ASSLSGGTYEQY
NA,TRBJ2-1,12,TRBV9,NA,ASSPRTGRDEQF
NA,TRBJ1-2,14,TRBV5-1,TRBD1,ASSRRTGGGGYGYT
once,TRBJ1-5,11,TRBV7-6,NA,ASSLQNNQPQH
NA,TRBJ2-1,11,TRBV2,NA,ASSEPGVDEQF
NA,TRBJ2-1,16,TRBV11-3,TRBD2,ASSPGLAGLSSYNEQF
few,TRBJ1-6,14,TRBV7-8,NA,ASSLADIPARSPLH
NA,TRBJ1-2,10,TRBV30,NA,AWSLASGGYT
NA,TRBJ2-1,12,TRBV28,NA,ASSLQGRVDEQF
NA,TRBJ2-5,12,TRBV4-2,NA,ASSSGTSRETQY
NA,TRBJ2-2,14,TRBV5-4,TRBD2,ASTIGGGRDTGELF
NA,TRBJ2-1,13,TRBV5-1,NA,ASSLGRGPLNEQF
NA,TRBJ1-2,12,TRBV5-4,TRBD1,ASRGGQGPYGYT
NA,TRBJ2-7,15,TRBV21-1,NA,ASSKDDLGQGLYEQY
once,TRBJ1-6,15,TRBV6-4,NA,ASSRTAPSSYNSPLH
NA,TRBJ2-7,12,TRBV18,NA,ASSPGNRIYEQY
NA,TRBJ1-2,11,TRBV6-5,TRBD1,ATYQGAEYGYT
NA,TRBJ2-3,12,TRBV6-5,TRBD1,ALLRGQVADTQY
NA,TRBJ2-1,11,TRBV2,NA,ASPPLGGHEQF
NA,TRBJ2-5,11,TRBV18,NA,ASSPGVAETQY
NA,TRBJ1-1,13,TRBV9,TRBD1,ASSVAGTGHTEAF
once,TRBJ1-1,11,TRBV6-2/TRBV6-3,TRBD1,ASSYAGGTEAF
many,TRBJ2-7,11,TRBV24-1,NA,ATSPAAALEQY
NA,TRBJ1-2,11,TRBV24-1,NA,ATSDNRDDGYT
NA,TRBJ1-6,12,TRBV3-1/TRBV3-2,TRBD1,ASSRGQENSPLH
NA,TRBJ2-7,11,TRBV19,TRBD1,ASTRTGSGEQY
NA,TRBJ1-2,14,TRBV5-5,NA,ASSLEGGQGTYGYT
NA,TRBJ1-3,12,TRBV9,NA,ASSVVGEGNTIY
NA,TRBJ2-3,12,TRBV6-5,NA,ASRTTQGTDTQY
NA,TRBJ1-4,12,TRBV29-1,NA,SALQGSTNEKLF